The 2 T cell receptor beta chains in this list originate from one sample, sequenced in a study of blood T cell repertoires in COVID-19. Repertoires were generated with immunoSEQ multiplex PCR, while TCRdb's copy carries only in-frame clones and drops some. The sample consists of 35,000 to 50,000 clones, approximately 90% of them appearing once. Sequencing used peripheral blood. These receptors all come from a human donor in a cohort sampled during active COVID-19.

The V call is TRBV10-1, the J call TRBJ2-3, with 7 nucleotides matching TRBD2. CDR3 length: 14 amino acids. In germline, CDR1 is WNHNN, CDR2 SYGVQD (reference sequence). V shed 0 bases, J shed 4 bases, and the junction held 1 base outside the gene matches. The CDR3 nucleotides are TGCGCCAGCAGTGAGTCGCGGGAGCCAGATACGCAGTATTTT. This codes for CASSESREPDTQYF.

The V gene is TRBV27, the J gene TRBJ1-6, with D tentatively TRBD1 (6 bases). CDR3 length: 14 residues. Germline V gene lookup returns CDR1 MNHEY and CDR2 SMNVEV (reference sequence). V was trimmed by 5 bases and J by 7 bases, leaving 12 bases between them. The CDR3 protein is CASSLQGRNSPLHF. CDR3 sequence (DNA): TGTGCCAGCAGTCTACAGGGTCGAAATTCACCCCTCCACTTT.